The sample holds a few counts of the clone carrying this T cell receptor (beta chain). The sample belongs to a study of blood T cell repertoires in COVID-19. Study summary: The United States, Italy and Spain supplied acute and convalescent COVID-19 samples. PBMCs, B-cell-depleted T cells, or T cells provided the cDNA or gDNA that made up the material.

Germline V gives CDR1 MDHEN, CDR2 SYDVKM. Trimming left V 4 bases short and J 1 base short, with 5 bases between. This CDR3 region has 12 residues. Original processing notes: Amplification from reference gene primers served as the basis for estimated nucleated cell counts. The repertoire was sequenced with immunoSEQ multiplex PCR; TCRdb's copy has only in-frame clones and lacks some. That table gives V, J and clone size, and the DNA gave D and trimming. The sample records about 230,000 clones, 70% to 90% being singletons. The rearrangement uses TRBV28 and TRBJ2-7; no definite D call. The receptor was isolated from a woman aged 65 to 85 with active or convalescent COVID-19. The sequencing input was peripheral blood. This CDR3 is CASSSTSYEQYF. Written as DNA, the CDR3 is TGTGCCAGCAGTTCCACATCCTACGAGCAGTACTTC.